The 2 T cell receptor beta chains below were found in one sample sequenced in a study of control samples from healthy donors and cancer patients. The table came from immunoSEQ multiplex PCR; TCRdb's copy has only in-frame clones and leaves some out. The table shows approximately 150,000 clones, with 90% to 95% occurring only once. The sequenced sample was PBMCs. The receptor set was obtained from a man in his sixties with colorectal cancer.

This chain joins TRBV7-2 and TRBJ1-1, with D possibly TRBD1 on 6 matching bases. In germline, CDR1 is SGHTA, CDR2 FQGNSA. The CDR3 runs 14 residues. The V end lost 5 bases, the J end lost 5 bases, and 15 bases lay between the germline ends. The CDR3 sequence: CASSPRQAETEAFF. CDR3 bases: TGTGCCAGCAGCCCCCGACAGGCTGAAACTGAAGCTTTCTTT.

V usage is TRBV13 and J usage is TRBJ1-2; TRBD1 might be the D (5 bases). Germline lookup yields CDR1 PRHDT and CDR2 FYEKMQ (reference sequence). V was clipped by 5 bases and J by 8 bases, with 12 bases between them. The CDR3 has 12 residues. CDR3 DNA sequence: TGTGCCAGCAGCCGATCAGGGCGGGGCTACACCTTC. It specifies CASSRSGRGYTF. The full variable domain, rest sourced from reference TRBV13 and TRBJ1-2, is AAGVIQSPRHLIKEKRETATLKCYPIPRHDTVYWYQQGPGQDPQFLISFYEKMQSDKGSIPDRFSAQQFSDYHSELNMSSLELGDSALYFCASSRSGRGYTFGSGTRLTVV.